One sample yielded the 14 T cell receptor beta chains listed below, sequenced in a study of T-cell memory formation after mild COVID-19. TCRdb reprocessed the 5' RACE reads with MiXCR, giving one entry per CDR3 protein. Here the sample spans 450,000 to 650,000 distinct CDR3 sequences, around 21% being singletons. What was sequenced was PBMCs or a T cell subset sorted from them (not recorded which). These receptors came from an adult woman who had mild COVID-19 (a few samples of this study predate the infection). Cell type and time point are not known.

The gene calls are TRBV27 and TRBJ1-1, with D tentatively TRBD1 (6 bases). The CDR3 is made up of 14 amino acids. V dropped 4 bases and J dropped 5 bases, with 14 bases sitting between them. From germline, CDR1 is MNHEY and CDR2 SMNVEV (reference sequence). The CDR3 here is CASSSMGGRTEAFF. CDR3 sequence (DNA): TGTGCCAGCAGTTCCATGGGGGGGCGGACTGAAGCTTTCTTT.

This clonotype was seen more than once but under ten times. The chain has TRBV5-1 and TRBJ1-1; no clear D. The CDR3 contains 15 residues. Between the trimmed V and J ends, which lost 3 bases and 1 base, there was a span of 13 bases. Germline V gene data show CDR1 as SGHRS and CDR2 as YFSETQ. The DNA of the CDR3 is TGCGCCAGCAGCTACCAAAAGGATCGGAACACTGAAGCTTTCTTT. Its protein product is CASSYQKDRNTEAFF.

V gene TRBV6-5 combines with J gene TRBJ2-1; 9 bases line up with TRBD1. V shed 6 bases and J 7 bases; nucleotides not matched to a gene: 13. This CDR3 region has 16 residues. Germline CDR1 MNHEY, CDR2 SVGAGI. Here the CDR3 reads CASRPQTGGSPNEQFF. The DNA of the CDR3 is TGTGCCAGCAGGCCCCAGACAGGGGGGTCTCCAAATGAGCAGTTCTTC.

CDR3 coding DNA: TGCAGTGCTAGAGCGGATAGTAGCGGGAGATGGTCCGGGGAGCTGTTTTTT. Protein: CSARADSSGRWSGELFF. V and J are TRBV20-1 and TRBJ2-2; 9 bases align to TRBD2. Trimming removed 1 base from V and 6 bases from J; junction bases left unmatched: 12. In germline, CDR1 is DFQATT, CDR2 SNEGSKA (reference sequence). The CDR3 consists of 17 residues.

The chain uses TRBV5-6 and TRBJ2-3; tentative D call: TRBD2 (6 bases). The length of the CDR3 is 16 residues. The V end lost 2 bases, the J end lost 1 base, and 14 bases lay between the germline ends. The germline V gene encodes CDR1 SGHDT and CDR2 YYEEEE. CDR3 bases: TGTGCCAGCAGCTTTGGGGGAGGAACACGCACAGATACGCAGTATTTT. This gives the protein CASSFGGGTRTDTQYF.

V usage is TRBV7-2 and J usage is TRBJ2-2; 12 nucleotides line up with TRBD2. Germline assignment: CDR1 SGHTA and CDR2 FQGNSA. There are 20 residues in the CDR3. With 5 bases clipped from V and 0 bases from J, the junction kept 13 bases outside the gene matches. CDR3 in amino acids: CASSQTTRGLAGSNTGELFF. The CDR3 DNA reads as TGTGCCAGCAGCCAAACCACCAGAGGACTAGCGGGATCGAACACCGGGGAGCTGTTTTTT.

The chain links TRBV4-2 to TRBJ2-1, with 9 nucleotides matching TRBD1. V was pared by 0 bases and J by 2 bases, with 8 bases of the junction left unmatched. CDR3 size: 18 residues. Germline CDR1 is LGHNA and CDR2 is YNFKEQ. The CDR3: CASSQDLGWTGAYNEQFF. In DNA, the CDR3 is TGTGCCAGCAGCCAAGATCTGGGATGGACAGGGGCCTACAATGAGCAGTTCTTC.

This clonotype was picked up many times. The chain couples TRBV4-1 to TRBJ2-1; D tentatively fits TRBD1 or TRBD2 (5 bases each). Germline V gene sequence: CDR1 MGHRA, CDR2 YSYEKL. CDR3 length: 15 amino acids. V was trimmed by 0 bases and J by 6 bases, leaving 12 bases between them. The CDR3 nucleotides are TGCGCCAGCAGCCAAGATTCGGGGACCATCAATGAGCAGTTCTTC. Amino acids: CASSQDSGTINEQFF.

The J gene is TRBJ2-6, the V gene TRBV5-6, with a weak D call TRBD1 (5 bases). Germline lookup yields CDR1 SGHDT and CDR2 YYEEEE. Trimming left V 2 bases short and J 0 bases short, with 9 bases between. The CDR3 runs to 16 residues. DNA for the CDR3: TGTGCCAGCAGCTTCGACAGTCACTCTGGGGCCAACGTCCTGACTTTC. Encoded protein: CASSFDSHSGANVLTF.

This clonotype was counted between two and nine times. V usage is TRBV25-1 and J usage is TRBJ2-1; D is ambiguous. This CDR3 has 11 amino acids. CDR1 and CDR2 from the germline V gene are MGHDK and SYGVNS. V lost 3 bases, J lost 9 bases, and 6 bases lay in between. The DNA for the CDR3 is TGTGCCAGCAGTGAGAGGAGTGAGCAGTTCTTC. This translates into CASSERSEQFF.

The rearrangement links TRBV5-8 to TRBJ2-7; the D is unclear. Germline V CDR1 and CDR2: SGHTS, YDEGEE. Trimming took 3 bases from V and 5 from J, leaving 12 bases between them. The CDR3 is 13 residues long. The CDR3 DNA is TGTGCCAGCAGCTATGTTTTGGCAGACGAGCAGTACTTC. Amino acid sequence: CASSYVLADEQYF.

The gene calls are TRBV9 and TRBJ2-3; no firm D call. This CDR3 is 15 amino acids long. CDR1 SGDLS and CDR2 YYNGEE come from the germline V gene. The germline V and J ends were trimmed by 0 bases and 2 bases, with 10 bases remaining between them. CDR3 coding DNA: TGTGCCAGCAGCGTAGCCCGAAGTGCCACAGATACGCAGTATTTT. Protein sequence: CASSVARSATDTQYF.

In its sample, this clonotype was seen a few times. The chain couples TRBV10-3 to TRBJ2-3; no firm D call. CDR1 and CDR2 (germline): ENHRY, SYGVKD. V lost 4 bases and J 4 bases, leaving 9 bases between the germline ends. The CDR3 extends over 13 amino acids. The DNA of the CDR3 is TGTGCCATCAGTGGGTCCGCCCCAGATACGCAGTATTTT. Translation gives CAISGSAPDTQYF.

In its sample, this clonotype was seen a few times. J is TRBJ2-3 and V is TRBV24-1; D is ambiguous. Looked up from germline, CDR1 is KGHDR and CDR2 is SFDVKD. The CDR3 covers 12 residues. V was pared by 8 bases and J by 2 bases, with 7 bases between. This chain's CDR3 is CATKGNTDTQYF. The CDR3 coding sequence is TGTGCCACCAAAGGGAACACAGATACGCAGTATTTT.